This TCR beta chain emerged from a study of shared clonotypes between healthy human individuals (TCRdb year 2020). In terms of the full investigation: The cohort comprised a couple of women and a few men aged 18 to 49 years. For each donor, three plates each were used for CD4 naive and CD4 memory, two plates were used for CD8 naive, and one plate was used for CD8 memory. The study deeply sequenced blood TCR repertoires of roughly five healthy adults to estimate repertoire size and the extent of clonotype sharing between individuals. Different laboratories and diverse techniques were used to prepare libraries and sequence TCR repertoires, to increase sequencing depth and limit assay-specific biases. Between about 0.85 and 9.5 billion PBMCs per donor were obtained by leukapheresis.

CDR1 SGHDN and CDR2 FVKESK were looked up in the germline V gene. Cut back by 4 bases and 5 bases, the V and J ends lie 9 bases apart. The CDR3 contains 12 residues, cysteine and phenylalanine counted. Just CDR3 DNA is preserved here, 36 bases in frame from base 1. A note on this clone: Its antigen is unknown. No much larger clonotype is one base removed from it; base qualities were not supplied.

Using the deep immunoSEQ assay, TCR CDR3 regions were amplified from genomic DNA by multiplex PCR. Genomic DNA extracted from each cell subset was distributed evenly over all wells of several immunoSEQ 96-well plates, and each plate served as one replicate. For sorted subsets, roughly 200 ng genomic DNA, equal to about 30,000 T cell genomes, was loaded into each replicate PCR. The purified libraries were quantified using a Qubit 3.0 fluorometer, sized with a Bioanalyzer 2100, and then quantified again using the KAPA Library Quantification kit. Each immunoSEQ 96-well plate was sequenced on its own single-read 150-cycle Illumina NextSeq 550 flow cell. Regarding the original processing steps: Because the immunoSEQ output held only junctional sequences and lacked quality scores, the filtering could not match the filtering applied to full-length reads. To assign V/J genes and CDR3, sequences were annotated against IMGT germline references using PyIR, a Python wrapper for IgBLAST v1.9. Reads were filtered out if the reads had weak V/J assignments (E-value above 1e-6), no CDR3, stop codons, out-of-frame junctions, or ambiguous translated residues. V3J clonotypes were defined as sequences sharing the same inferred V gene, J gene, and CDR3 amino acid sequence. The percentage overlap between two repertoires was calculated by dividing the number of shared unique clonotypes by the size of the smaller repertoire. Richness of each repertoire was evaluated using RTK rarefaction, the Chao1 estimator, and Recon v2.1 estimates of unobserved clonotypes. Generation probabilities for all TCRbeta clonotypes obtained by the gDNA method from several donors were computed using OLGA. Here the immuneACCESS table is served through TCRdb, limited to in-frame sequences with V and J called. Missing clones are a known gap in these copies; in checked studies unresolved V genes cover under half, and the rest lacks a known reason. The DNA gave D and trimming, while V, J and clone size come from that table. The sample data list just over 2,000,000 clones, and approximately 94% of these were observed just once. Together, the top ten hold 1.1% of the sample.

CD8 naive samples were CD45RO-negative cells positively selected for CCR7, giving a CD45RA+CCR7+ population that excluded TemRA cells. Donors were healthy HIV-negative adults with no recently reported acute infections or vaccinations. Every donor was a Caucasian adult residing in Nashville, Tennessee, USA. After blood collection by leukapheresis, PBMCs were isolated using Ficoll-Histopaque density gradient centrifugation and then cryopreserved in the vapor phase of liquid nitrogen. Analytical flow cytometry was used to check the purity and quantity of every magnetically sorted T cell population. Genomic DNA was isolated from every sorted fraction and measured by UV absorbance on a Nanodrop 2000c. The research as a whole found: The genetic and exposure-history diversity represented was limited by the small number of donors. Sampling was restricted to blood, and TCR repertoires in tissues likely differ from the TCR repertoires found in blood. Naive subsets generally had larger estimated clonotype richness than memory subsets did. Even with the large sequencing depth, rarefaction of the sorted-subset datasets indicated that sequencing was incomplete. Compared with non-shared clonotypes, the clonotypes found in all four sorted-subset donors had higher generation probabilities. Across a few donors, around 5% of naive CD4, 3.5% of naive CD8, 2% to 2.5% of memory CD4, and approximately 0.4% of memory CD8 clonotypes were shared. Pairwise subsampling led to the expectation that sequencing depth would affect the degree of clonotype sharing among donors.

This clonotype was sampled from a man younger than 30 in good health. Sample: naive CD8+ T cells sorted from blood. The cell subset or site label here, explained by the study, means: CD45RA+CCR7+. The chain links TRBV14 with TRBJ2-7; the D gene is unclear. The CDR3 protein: CASSRSNDEQYF. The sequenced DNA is TGTGCCAGCAGCCGATCCAACGACGAGCAGTACTTC. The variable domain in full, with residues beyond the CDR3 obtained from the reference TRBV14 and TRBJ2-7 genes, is EAGVTQFPSHSVIEKGQTVTLRCDPISGHDNLYWYRRVMGKEIKFLLHFVKESKQDESGMPNNRFLAERTGGTYSTLKVQPAELEDSGVYFCASSRSNDEQYFGPGTRLTVT.